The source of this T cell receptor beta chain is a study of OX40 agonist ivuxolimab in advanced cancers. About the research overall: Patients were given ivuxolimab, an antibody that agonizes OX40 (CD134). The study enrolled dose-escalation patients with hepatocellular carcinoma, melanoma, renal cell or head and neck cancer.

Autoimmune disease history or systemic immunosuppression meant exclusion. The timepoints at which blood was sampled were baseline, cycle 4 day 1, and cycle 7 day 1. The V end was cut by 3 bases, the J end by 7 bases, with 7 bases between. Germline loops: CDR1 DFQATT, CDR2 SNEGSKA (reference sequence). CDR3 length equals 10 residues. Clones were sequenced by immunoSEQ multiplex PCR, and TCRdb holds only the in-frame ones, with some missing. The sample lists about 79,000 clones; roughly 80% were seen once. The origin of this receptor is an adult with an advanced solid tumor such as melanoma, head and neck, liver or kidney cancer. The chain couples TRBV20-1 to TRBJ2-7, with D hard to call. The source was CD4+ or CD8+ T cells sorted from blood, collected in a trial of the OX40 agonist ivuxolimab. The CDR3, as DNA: TGCAGTGCTAGGCCGGAGGAGCAGTACTTC. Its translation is CSARPEEQYF.